One sample yielded the 2 T cell receptor beta chains listed below, sequenced in a study of T cell changes during pregnancy in multiple sclerosis. Produced via immunoSEQ multiplex PCR; TCRdb's table is partial and in-frame only. Of some 100,000 clones detected, around nine tenths appear once; the ten largest clones hold more than 0.95%. Sample: peripheral blood, taken in the second trimester of pregnancy. These receptors were obtained from a female donor with multiple sclerosis, enrolled in a pregnancy study.

This rearrangement joins TRBV6-1 to TRBJ1-5; D is perhaps TRBD1 (6 bases). CDR3 size: 13 residues. The germline V gene encodes CDR1 MNHNS and CDR2 SASEGT. Trimming took 3 bases from V and 9 from J, leaving 12 bases between them. For the CDR3, the DNA is TGTGCCAGCAGTGAGATTCAGGGGTCGCCCCAGCATTTT. It yields the protein CASSEIQGSPQHF.

The chain combines TRBV2 with TRBJ2-7; 7 bases agree with TRBD1. The germline gives CDR1 SNHLY, CDR2 FYNNEI. CDR3 size: 12 residues. Trimming took 7 bases from V and 3 from J; bases not matched to a gene: 3. CDR3 nucleotide sequence: TGTGCCAGCACGGGACAGAACTACGAGCAGTACTTC. Residues: CASTGQNYEQYF.